This is a list of T cell receptor beta chains from one sample in a study of T cells in Graves' hyperthyroidism and ophthalmopathy. TCRdb fed the multiplex PCR reads into MiXCR, producing one record per CDR3 protein. The sample lists roughly 420,000 distinct CDR3 sequences, about an eighth occurring once. Sequenced material: blood. Every receptor here comes from a woman younger than 35 with Graves' hyperthyroidism. Each CDR3 is given with its conserved first and last residue. The order of the fields is CDR3 DNA, CDR3 protein, CDR3 length, D gene, V gene, J gene, clone size. The D gene is left open where the match is weak. Clone size appears in some rows only: once, few, many, or a class for an expanded clone.

TGTGCCAGCAGCATCCGACTAGCGGGAGCTGGCACAGATACGCAGTATTTT	CASSIRLAGAGTDTQYF	17	TRBD2	TRBV5-4	TRBJ2-3	-
TGCAGCGGACGCAGCGAGCAGTACTTC	CSGRSEQYF	9	-	TRBV29-1	TRBJ2-7	few
TGTGCCAGCAGTGAATTAGCGGGGATTCAGCCCCAGCATTTT	CASSELAGIQPQHF	14	-	TRBV6-1	TRBJ1-5	few
TGTGCCTGGAGTTATAGGCTCTCCTACGAGCAGTACTTC	CAWSYRLSYEQYF	13	-	TRBV30	TRBJ2-7	many
TGCGCCAGCAGCCAACGTCAGCTAGAAGAGACCCAGTACTTC	CASSQRQLEETQYF	14	-	TRBV4-1	TRBJ2-5	few
TGTGCCAGCAGCCCCGGACAGGGAGGGGATACGCAGTATTTT	CASSPGQGGDTQYF	14	-	TRBV7-3	TRBJ2-3	many
TGTGCCAGCAGCCATCGGACGGAAGTGAACACTGAAGCTTTCTTT	CASSHRTEVNTEAFF	15	-	TRBV14	TRBJ1-1	few
TGTGCCACCAGTGATTTTGCGGGAGGAGGCTACACCTTC	CATSDFAGGGYTF	13	-	TRBV24-1	TRBJ1-2	-
TGCAGTGCTAGATCCGACAGGGGGGGAACTGAAGCTTTCTTT	CSARSDRGGTEAFF	14	TRBD1	TRBV20-1	TRBJ1-1	many
TGCAGTCCTTCACCCACTGAAGCTTTCTTT	CSPSPTEAFF	10	-	TRBV20-1	TRBJ1-1	many
TGTGCCAGCAGCTTAAGTGTCACAGATACGCAGTATTTT	CASSLSVTDTQYF	13	-	TRBV5-5	TRBJ2-3	many
TGTGCCAGCTCACGGGACGGTTATGGCTACACCTTC	CASSRDGYGYTF	12	-	TRBV18	TRBJ1-2	many
TGTGCCAGCAGAGCGGCAGGGGGTTCTGAAGCTTTCTTT	CASRAAGGSEAFF	13	TRBD1	TRBV14	TRBJ1-1	-
TGTGCCACTGGGACGGACGTGGGGGGTGAGCAGTTCTTC	CATGTDVGGEQFF	13	-	TRBV2	TRBJ2-1	few
TGTGCCAGCAGTTACCGTCCAGGGCACCCTGGCTACACCTTC	CASSYRPGHPGYTF	14	-	TRBV6-5	TRBJ1-2	once
TGCGCCAGCAGCGGGGGGGTCCCGGGATATGAAAAACTGTTTTTT	CASSGGVPGYEKLFF	15	-	TRBV5-1	TRBJ1-4	many
TGCGCCAGCAGCCCGGGGAGGGGGCAGGGAGATACGCAGTATTTT	CASSPGRGQGDTQYF	15	-	TRBV4-1	TRBJ2-3	few
TGTGCCAGCAGCCGGGGACTAGCGGGCGACACAGATACGCAGTATTTT	CASSRGLAGDTDTQYF	16	TRBD2	TRBV7-3	TRBJ2-3	few
TGTGCCAGCAGGCAGGGAGGCACTGAAGCTTTCTTT	CASRQGGTEAFF	12	-	TRBV28	TRBJ1-1	many
TGTGCCAGCAGCGACTACAGGGGACCCCAGCCCCAGCATTTT	CASSDYRGPQPQHF	14	TRBD1	TRBV9	TRBJ1-5	few
TGTGCCAGCAGTCCAGCGGGACCCTACGAGCAGTACTTC	CASSPAGPYEQYF	13	TRBD2	TRBV12-3/TRBV12-4	TRBJ2-7	-
TGTGCCAGCACCCTCGGGACTGGAAAGTATGAGCAGTTCTTC	CASTLGTGKYEQFF	14	-	TRBV28	TRBJ2-1	many
TGTGCCAGCAGCGTAGGAGTAGGCGGAGAGACCCAGTACTTC	CASSVGVGGETQYF	14	-	TRBV9	TRBJ2-5	few
TGCGCCAGCAAATTCTCAGCGGACCTGGCGGGTGAGCAGTTCTTC	CASKFSADLAGEQFF	15	-	TRBV10-2	TRBJ2-1	many
TGCGCCAGCAGCTCCACAGGGTTAGGGGCCAACGTCCTGACTTTC	CASSSTGLGANVLTF	15	-	TRBV5-1	TRBJ2-6	-
TGTGCCAGCGTCCGGACAGGGGGTCTGGACACTGAAGCTTTCTTT	CASVRTGGLDTEAFF	15	TRBD1	TRBV13	TRBJ1-1	-
TGTGCCAGTAGTGCGACGGTGTTGAACACTGAAGCTTTCTTT	CASSATVLNTEAFF	14	-	TRBV19	TRBJ1-1	-
TGTGCCAGCAGCTCCACCCAGCCAGGGTATCCTGAAGCTTTCTTT	CASSSTQPGYPEAFF	15	-	TRBV7-2	TRBJ1-1	once
TGTGCCAGCAGCTCCCGAGGACAGGCCGCCTACGAGCAGTACTTC	CASSSRGQAAYEQYF	15	TRBD1	TRBV7-9	TRBJ2-7	many
TGTGCCACCAGCAGGGCCCGGGACGTAAACTATGGCTACACCTTC	CATSRARDVNYGYTF	15	-	TRBV15	TRBJ1-2	few
TGTGCCAGTAACCTCCAGGGGTTTTCGTTTATCAATGAGCAGTTCTTC	CASNLQGFSFINEQFF	16	-	TRBV19	TRBJ2-1	few
TGTGCCAGCAGACCCGGGACAGGGCCAGGCTACACCTTC	CASRPGTGPGYTF	13	TRBD1	TRBV28	TRBJ1-2	-
TGCAGCCTAGCAGGGGGGGAGGGGACCCAGTACTTC	CSLAGGEGTQYF	12	-	TRBV29-1	TRBJ2-5	few
TGTGCCATCAGAGGGGCCTGGAACACTGAAGCTTTCTTT	CAIRGAWNTEAFF	13	-	TRBV10-3	TRBJ1-1	many
TGCAGTGCTAGGACTAGCGCAAAGAGGAGGGGGGAGCAGTACTTC	CSARTSAKRRGEQYF	15	TRBD2	TRBV20-1	TRBJ2-7	-
TGTGCCAGCAGTTTACTTCAAGTAGAAAAACTGTTTTTT	CASSLLQVEKLFF	13	-	TRBV28	TRBJ1-4	few
TGTGCCAGCAGCCGCGAAAGGACAGGGCCGGAAAAACTGTTTTTT	CASSRERTGPEKLFF	15	TRBD1	TRBV14	TRBJ1-4	many
TGTGCCAGCAGCTTACCTCGACAGCAGAGCTCCTACGAGCAGTACTTC	CASSLPRQQSSYEQYF	16	-	TRBV7-4	TRBJ2-7	-
TGTGCCAGCTCATTCGACTACCCCTACGAGCAGTACTTC	CASSFDYPYEQYF	13	-	TRBV12-3/TRBV12-4	TRBJ2-7	-
TGTGCCAGCCCGACAGGGATTGATACCGGGGAGCTGTTTTTT	CASPTGIDTGELFF	14	TRBD1	TRBV11-2	TRBJ2-2	many
TGCGCCAGCAGCCAAGAGGGGTTGGACACTGAAGCTTTCTTT	CASSQEGLDTEAFF	14	-	TRBV4-1	TRBJ1-1	-
TGCGCCAGCAGTGAGGAGGGGACCCACGGCAATGAGCAGTTCTTC	CASSEEGTHGNEQFF	15	-	TRBV10-1	TRBJ2-1	-
TGTGCCACCCAGGGGAACACTGAAGCTTTCTTT	CATQGNTEAFF	11	-	TRBV24-1	TRBJ1-1	-
TGCGCCAGCGGCCCACAGGGAAACACTGAAGCTTTCTTT	CASGPQGNTEAFF	13	-	TRBV10-2	TRBJ1-1	few